These 32 T cell receptor beta chains share one sample of origin, sequenced in a study of breast tumors, draining lymph nodes, adjacent tissues. Via MiXCR, TCRdb re-called the multiplex PCR reads, giving one row per CDR3 protein. In the table there are about 140,000 distinct CDR3 sequences, approximately 30% of which are singletons. The lymph nodes were axillary draining lymph nodes from breast cancer patients. The sample consisted of axillary lymph node tissue. These receptors all stem from a female donor with breast cancer. Some clones in this sample may be carry-over from other donors' samples.

This clonotype was recorded many times. The chain recombines TRBV7-3 with TRBJ2-6; tentatively, D is TRBD2 (5 bases). Germline CDR1 reads SGHTA; CDR2 reads FQGTGA. This CDR3 comprises 16 residues. V dropped 5 bases and J dropped 1 base, with 12 bases sitting between them. CDR3 bases: TGTGCCAGCAGCCCGACTGGAGGATCTGGGGCCAACGTCCTGACTTTC. It is translated as CASSPTGGSGANVLTF.

This clonotype was seen only a few times. The chain combines TRBV5-1 with TRBJ1-1; the match to TRBD1 covers 10 bases. CDR3 length: 14 residues. Germline loops: CDR1 SGHRS, CDR2 YFSETQ. V shed 3 bases, J shed 7 bases, and the junction held 6 bases outside the gene matches. The CDR3 DNA reads TGCGCCAGCAGCTCCGGACAGGGGGGATTTGAAGCTTTCTTT. Translated, it gives CASSSGQGGFEAFF. The full variable domain, with the rest looked up from reference TRBV5-1 and TRBJ1-1, is KAGVTQTPRYLIKTRGQQVTLSCSPISGHRSVSWYQQTPGQGLQFLFEYFSETQRNKGNFPGRFSGRQFSNSRSEMNVSTLELGDSALYLCASSSGQGGFEAFFGQGTRLTVV.

Worth noting for this clonotype: A junction boundary mismatches the germline segment, possibly from a read error. This chain connects TRBV20-1 to TRBJ1-6; no reliable D call. Germline values: CDR1 DFQATT, CDR2 SNEGSKA (reference sequence). CDR3 size: 13 residues. This CDR3 reads CSAGSAYNPPLHF. CDR3 coding DNA: TGCAGTGCTGGGTCAGCCTATAATCCACCCCTCCACTTT.

Points on this clonotype: One end of the junction varies from germline; a read error may be responsible. This CDR3 is CAGSRGTAFNSPLHF. The DNA for the CDR3 is TGTGCCGGCAGCCGAGGGACAGCCTTTAATTCACCCCTCCACTTT. The chain links TRBV11-2 to TRBJ1-6; 7 positions agree with TRBD1. CDR1 and CDR2 (germline): SGHAT, FQNNGV. The CDR3 totals 15 residues.

This clonotype was seen repeatedly, ten times or more. The V gene is TRBV6-1, the J gene TRBJ1-2; D unresolved. Germline-derived CDR1 and CDR2 are MNHNS and SASEGT. Trimming stripped 1 base from V and 5 bases from J, with 5 bases between. The CDR3 is 12 amino acids. CDR3 amino acids: CASSEVGYGYTF. CDR3 DNA: TGTGCCAGCAGTGAAGTCGGGTATGGCTACACCTTC.

To note about this clonotype: A read error is possible here, since a much larger clone lies one base away. The DNA of the CDR3 is TGTGCCAGCAGTCATACACAGGGCCGAGGCTACACCTTC. Its translation: CASSHTQGRGYTF. The V call is TRBV6-5, the J call TRBJ1-2, with D perhaps TRBD1 (6 bases). CDR3 length: 13 amino acids. Trimming cost V 5 bases and J 8 bases, with 15 bases left between them. Germline V gene sequence: CDR1 MNHEY, CDR2 SVGAGI.

Notes on this clonotype: Possible read error: a much larger clone is one base away. The J gene is TRBJ1-1, the V gene TRBV7-2, with D hard to call. Looked up from germline, CDR1 is SGHTA and CDR2 is FQGNSA. This CDR3 has 14 amino acids. CDR3 in DNA: TGTGCCAGCAGCTTAGACTTCAGGAACACTGAAGCTTCCTTT. Amino acid sequence: CASSLDFRNTEASF.

This clonotype has just a few counts. A much larger clone is a single base away; this may be a read error. The chain recombines TRBV5-5 with TRBJ2-1, with D possibly TRBD1 on 5 matching bases. Germline V lookup: CDR1 SGHKS, CDR2 YYEKEE (reference sequence). Trimming took off 4 bases at V and 4 bases at J, with 15 bases between the two ends. This CDR3 has 15 amino acids. The CDR3 loop reads CASSLGRPEYNEQFF. CDR3 nucleotides: TGTGCCAGCAGCCTGGGGCGCCCCGAATACAATGAGCAGTTCTTC. The complete variable domain, with remaining parts taken from reference TRBV5-5 and TRBJ2-1, reads DAGVTQSPTHLIKTRGQQVTLRCSPISGHKSVSWYQQVLGQGPQFIFQYYEKEERGRGNFPDRFSARQFPNYSSELNVNALLLGDSALYLCASSLGRPEYNEQFFGPGTRLTVL.

A single count supports this clonotype. The germline gene is not matched at one end of the junction; a read error may be the cause. The chain is built from TRBV5-1 and TRBJ1-4, with TRBD1 as a possible D gene (5 bases). Germline V gives CDR1 SGHRS, CDR2 YFSETQ. The CDR3 consists of 13 residues. In nucleotides, the CDR3 is TGCGCCAGCAGCTTGGGGAGGGGTGAAAGACTGTTTTTT. This codes for CASSLGRGERLFF.

This clonotype was counted at least ten times. V gene TRBV14 combines with J gene TRBJ2-5; unclear D gene. Germline V gene lookup returns CDR1 SGHDN and CDR2 FVKESK. The CDR3 is made up of 15 amino acids. Trimming took off 1 base at V and 2 bases at J, with 11 bases between the two ends. The CDR3 is CASSQAGGLQETQYF. CDR3 nucleotide sequence: TGTGCCAGCAGCCAAGCTGGTGGGTTGCAAGAGACCCAGTACTTC.

At least ten counts were recorded for this clonotype. The rearrangement links TRBV6-6 to TRBJ1-2; no definite D call. Trimming left V 2 bases short and J 2 bases short, with 9 bases between. From germline, CDR1 is MNHNY and CDR2 SVGAGI (reference sequence). The CDR3 is 14 residues long. CDR3 bases: TGTGCCAGCAGTTACACGGACTCCAACTATGGCTACACCTTC. Translation gives CASSYTDSNYGYTF.

On this clonotype: A read error may be the cause here, since a much bigger clone is one base away. The chain joins TRBV5-4 to TRBJ2-5; D is unclear. V shed 1 base and J shed 4 bases, with 8 bases lying between them. The germline V gene encodes CDR1 SGHNT and CDR2 YYREEE (reference sequence). This CDR3 has 13 residues. The CDR3 coding sequence is TGTGCCAGCAGCTTGCTCTTCCGAGAGACCCAGTACTTC. Its protein product is CASSLLFRETQYF.

In this sample, this clonotype turned up many times. The CDR3 coding sequence is TGTGCCAGCAGTTTAGCTACCGGGGAGCTGTTTTTT. This encodes CASSLATGELFF. This chain connects TRBV6-2 or TRBV6-3 to TRBJ2-2; D not certain. Trimming took off 4 bases at V and 5 bases at J, with 5 bases between the two ends. Germline assignment: CDR1 MNHEY and CDR2 SVGEGT. The CDR3 loop spans 12 amino acids.

This clonotype was counted at least ten times. The chain recombines TRBV12-3 or TRBV12-4 with TRBJ2-6; no firm D call. The CDR3 extends over 14 amino acids. Trimming removed 7 bases at V and 2 bases at J, with 9 bases between. The CDR3 DNA follows: TGTGCCAGCACTCGAGTAGCTGGGGCCAACGTCCTGACTTTC. This codes for CASTRVAGANVLTF.

This clonotype was detected many times. The J gene is TRBJ2-7, the V gene TRBV3-1; 8 nucleotides agree with TRBD2. The CDR3 consists of 15 residues. The V gene end was trimmed by 1 base and the J gene end by 2 bases; junction bases not matched to a gene: 4. In germline, CDR1 is LGHDT, CDR2 YNNKEL (reference sequence). CDR3 loop: CASSQGPSGPYEQYV. CDR3 coding DNA: TGTGCCAGCAGCCAAGGCCCTAGCGGGCCCTACGAGCAGTACGTC.

This clonotype was seen repeatedly, ten times or more. This chain uses TRBV20-1 with TRBJ1-1; the D is unclear. Germline values: CDR1 DFQATT, CDR2 SNEGSKA (reference sequence). The CDR3 is 14 amino acids. V was clipped by 4 bases and J by 1 base, with 13 bases between them. The chain's CDR3 is CSAKVGQTNTEAFF. In DNA form, the CDR3 reads TGCAGTGCTAAGGTCGGGCAGACGAACACTGAAGCTTTCTTT.

This clonotype was counted at least ten times. The chain recombines TRBV2 with TRBJ1-5; 8 bases map to TRBD1. V was clipped by 3 bases and J by 6 bases; unmatched bases: 1. The CDR3 spans 13 residues. The germline V gene has CDR1 SNHLY and CDR2 FYNNEI. The CDR3 bases are TGTGCCAGCAGTGAGGACAGGGTTCAGCCCCAGCATTTT. It translates to CASSEDRVQPQHF.

Regarding this clonotype: The junction departs from the called germline gene at one end, perhaps through a read error. The J gene is TRBJ2-7, the V gene TRBV2, with 9 bases lining up with TRBD1. Germline CDR1 SNHLY, CDR2 FYNNEI. The CDR3 sequence is 14 residues long. In DNA, the CDR3 is TGTGCCAGCAGTGAAGGGGACAGGGTCTACGGGCAGTATTTC. Protein: CASSEGDRVYGQYF.

This clonotype was picked up a small number of times. A much bigger clone sits one base away, suggesting this may be a read error. The genes are TRBV6-1 and TRBJ1-4, with TRBD1 as a possible D gene (6 bases). Germline CDR1 MNHNS, CDR2 SASEGT. V shed 7 bases and J shed 6 bases, with 15 bases lying between them. The CDR3 has 14 residues. As DNA, the CDR3 is TGTGCCAGCACGCCTAGGGGGTCCCATGAAAAACTGTTTTTT. Translated: CASTPRGSHEKLFF.

The chain links TRBV2 to TRBJ2-7; 7 nucleotides line up with TRBD1. The V gene's germline CDR1 is SNHLY and CDR2 FYNNEI. V gave up 5 bases and J gave up 9 bases; unmatched junction bases: 4. The CDR3 is 11 amino acids. CDR3 loop: CASSPRQGQYV. The CDR3 nucleotides are TGTGCCAGCAGTCCCAGACAGGGGCAGTACGTC.

This clonotype was seen at least ten times. The chain is built from TRBV4-2 and TRBJ1-6; D gene ambiguous. Trimming removed 0 bases from V and 9 bases from J, with 12 bases in between. Germline-derived CDR1 and CDR2 are LGHNA and YNFKEQ. CDR3 length: 15 amino acids. CDR3 coding DNA: TGTGCCAGCAGCCAAGATCTCCGGACGGTTTCACCCCTCCACTTT. Translated: CASSQDLRTVSPLHF.

This clonotype has a count of ten or more. The chain links TRBV6-5 to TRBJ2-1; no firm D call. V shed 5 bases and J shed 3 bases, with 8 bases lying between them. Germline CDR1 is MNHEY and CDR2 is SVGAGI. The CDR3 is 13 amino acids. The CDR3 DNA reads TGTGCCAGCAGTCCACACAGCTACAATGAGCAGTTCTTC. It specifies CASSPHSYNEQFF.

This clonotype has a count of ten or more. The chain uses TRBV15 and TRBJ1-5, with unresolved D. The germline V gene encodes CDR1 LNHNV and CDR2 YYDKDF (reference sequence). Trimming shortened V by 1 base and J by 6 bases, and 4 bases separated the two germline ends. The CDR3 contains 12 residues. DNA for the CDR3: TGTGCCACCAGCAGAGCCAGTCAGCCCCAGCATTTT. This translates into CATSRASQPQHF.

This clonotype was counted many times. The genes are TRBV3-1 and TRBJ1-6; weak D call: TRBD1 (5 bases). The CDR3 consists of 15 residues. Germline lookup yields CDR1 LGHDT and CDR2 YNNKEL (reference sequence). V was cut by 1 base and J by 7 bases, with 11 bases left in between. CDR3 sequence reads: CASSQGGAENSPLHF. The DNA of the CDR3 is TGTGCCAGCAGCCAAGGTGGGGCTGAGAATTCACCCCTCCACTTT.

This clonotype appeared many times. V is TRBV11-3 and J is TRBJ2-1; no reliable D call. The V gene lost 1 base and the J gene lost 10 bases, with 11 bases spanning the gap. Germline lookup yields CDR1 SGHNT and CDR2 YENEEA. CDR3 size: 13 residues. DNA for the CDR3: TGTGCCAGCAGCTTAGGAGAGGCGAAGGAGCAGTTCTTC. The encoded protein is CASSLGEAKEQFF.

This sequence joins TRBV2 and TRBJ2-2; a weak D match, TRBD1 (5 bases). This CDR3 region has 15 residues. Germline V gene lookup returns CDR1 SNHLY and CDR2 FYNNEI. V was shortened by 5 bases and J by 1 base, with 11 bases between the two germline ends. CDR3 region: CASSNRRLNTGELFF. CDR3 nucleotide sequence: TGTGCCAGCAGTAACAGGCGGTTGAACACCGGGGAGCTGTTTTTT.

This clonotype was seen ten or more times. Mismatch with germline at one junction end may stem from a read error. The genes are TRBV7-7 and TRBJ2-2; 7 positions match TRBD2. Germline values: CDR1 SSHAT, CDR2 FNYEAQ (reference sequence). The CDR3 has 15 residues. The chain's CDR3 is CASSLATGGTGELFF. CDR3 nucleotide sequence: TGTGCTAGCAGCTTAGCAACGGGGGGCACCGGGGAGCTGTTTTTT. Combining the CDR3 with reference TRBV7-7 and TRBJ2-2 gives the whole variable domain GAGVSQSPRYKVTKRGQDVTLRCDPISSHATLYWYQQALGQGPEFLTYFNYEAQPDKSGLPSDRFSAERPEGSISTLTIQRTEQRDSAMYRCASSLATGGTGELFFGEGSRLTVL.

The chain carries TRBV7-2 and TRBJ1-5; no definite D call. This CDR3 is 18 amino acids long. In germline, CDR1 is SGHTA, CDR2 FQGNSA. V was cut by 5 bases and J by 0 bases, with 20 bases left in between. Here the CDR3 DNA reads TGTGCCAGCAGCCACACTCATGATGCACTGTGTAGCAATCAGCCCCAGCATTTT. Translated, it gives CASSHTHDALCSNQPQHF.

This clonotype was seen a few times. The CDR3 nucleotides are TGTGCCTGGAGGAGACTAGCGGGCTGGGATGAGCAGTTCTTC. Translated, it gives CAWRRLAGWDEQFF. The rearrangement joins TRBV30 to TRBJ2-1, with 10 nucleotides matching TRBD2. CDR1 and CDR2 from the germline V gene are GTSNPN and SVGIG (reference sequence). The CDR3 runs to 14 residues. V shed 3 bases and J 8 bases; nucleotides not matched to a gene: 7. The full variable domain, completed using reference TRBV30 and TRBJ2-1, is SQTIHQWPATLVQPVGSPLSLECTVEGTSNPNLYWYRQAAGRGLQLLFYSVGIGQISSEVPQNLSASRPQDRQFILSSKKLLLSDSGFYLCAWRRLAGWDEQFFGPGTRLTVL.

This clonotype was observed a few times. This rearrangement joins TRBV6-2 or TRBV6-3 to TRBJ2-1; TRBD1 agrees at 11 bases. This CDR3 comprises 14 residues. Germline trimming cut 6 bases from V and 9 bases from J; bases unmatched to any gene: 7. Germline loops: CDR1 MNHEY, CDR2 SVGEGT. The CDR3 reads CASSLGTGGREQFF. CDR3 sequence (DNA): TGTGCCAGCAGCCTCGGGACAGGGGGTCGTGAGCAGTTCTTC.

About this clonotype itself: Its ends do not fully match the called genes, so a read error is possible. The V call is TRBV7-9, the J call TRBJ1-2; 7 bases align to TRBD1. The germline V gene encodes CDR1 SEHNR and CDR2 FQNEAQ (reference sequence). The length of the CDR3 is 14 residues. The CDR3 DNA is TGTGCCAGCAGCTATTCCAGGGGGAGCTATCGCTACACCTTC. Translated: CASSYSRGSYRYTF. Supplemented by reference TRBV7-9 and TRBJ1-2, the full variable domain reads DTGVSQNPRHKITKRGQNVTFRCDPISEHNRLYWYRQTLGQGPEFLTYFQNEAQLEKSRLLSDRFSAERPKGSFSTLEIQRTEQGDSAMYLCASSYSRGSYRYTFGSGTRLTVV.

This clonotype was observed once. This chain joins TRBV7-2 and TRBJ1-2, with a weak D call TRBD1 (6 bases). This CDR3 region has 17 residues. Trimming shortened V by 0 bases and J by 9 bases, and 23 bases separated the two germline ends. In germline, CDR1 is SGHTA, CDR2 FQGNSA. CDR3 sequence: CASSLAIVEGGGYRYTF. For the CDR3, the DNA is TGTGCCAGCAGCTTAGCGATAGTGGAGGGGGGTGGCTACCGCTACACCTTC.